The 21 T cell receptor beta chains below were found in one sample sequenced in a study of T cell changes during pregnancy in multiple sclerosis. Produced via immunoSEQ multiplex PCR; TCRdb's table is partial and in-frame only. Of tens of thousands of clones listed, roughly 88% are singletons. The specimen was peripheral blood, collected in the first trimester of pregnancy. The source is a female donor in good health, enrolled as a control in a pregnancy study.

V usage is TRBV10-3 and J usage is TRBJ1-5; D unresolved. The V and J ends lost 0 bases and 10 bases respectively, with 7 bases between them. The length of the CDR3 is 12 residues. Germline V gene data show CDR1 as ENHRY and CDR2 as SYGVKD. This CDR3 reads CAISESAGPQHF. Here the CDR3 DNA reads TGTGCCATCAGTGAGTCGGCAGGCCCCCAGCATTTT.

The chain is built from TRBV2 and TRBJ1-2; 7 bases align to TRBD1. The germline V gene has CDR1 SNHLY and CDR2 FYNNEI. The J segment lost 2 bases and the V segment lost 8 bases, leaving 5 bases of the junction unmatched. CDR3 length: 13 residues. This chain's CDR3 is CASSPGQNYGYTF. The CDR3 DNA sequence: TGTGCCAGCTCTCCGGGACAGAACTATGGCTACACCTTC.

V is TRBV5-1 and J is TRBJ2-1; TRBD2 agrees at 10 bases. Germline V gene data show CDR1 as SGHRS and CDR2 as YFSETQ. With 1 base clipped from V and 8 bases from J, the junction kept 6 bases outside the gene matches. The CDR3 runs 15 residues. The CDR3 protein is CASSLSLAGEHEQFF. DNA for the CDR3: TGCGCCAGCAGCTTGAGTCTAGCGGGAGAACATGAGCAGTTCTTC.

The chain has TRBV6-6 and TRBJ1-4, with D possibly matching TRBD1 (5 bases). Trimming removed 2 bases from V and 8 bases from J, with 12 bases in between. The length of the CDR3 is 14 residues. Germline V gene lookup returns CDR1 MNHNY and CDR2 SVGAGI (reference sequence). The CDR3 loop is CASSYGGGWEKLFF. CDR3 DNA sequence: TGTGCCAGCAGTTACGGCGGGGGGTGGGAAAAACTGTTTTTT.

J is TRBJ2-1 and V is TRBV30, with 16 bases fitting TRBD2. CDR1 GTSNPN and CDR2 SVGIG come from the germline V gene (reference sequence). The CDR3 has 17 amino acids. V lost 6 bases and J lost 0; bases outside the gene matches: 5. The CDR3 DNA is TGTGCCTGCCCGGGACTAGCGGGGGGGTCCTCCTACAATGAGCAGTTCTTC. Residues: CACPGLAGGSSYNEQFF.

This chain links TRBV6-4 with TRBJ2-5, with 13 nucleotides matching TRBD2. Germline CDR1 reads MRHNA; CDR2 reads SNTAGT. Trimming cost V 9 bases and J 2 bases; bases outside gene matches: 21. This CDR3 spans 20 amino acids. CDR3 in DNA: TGTGCCAGGGCTACCGCTACAACTAGCGGGAGGGCCGGGGGGCAAGAGACCCAGTACTTC. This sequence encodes CARATATTSGRAGGQETQYF.

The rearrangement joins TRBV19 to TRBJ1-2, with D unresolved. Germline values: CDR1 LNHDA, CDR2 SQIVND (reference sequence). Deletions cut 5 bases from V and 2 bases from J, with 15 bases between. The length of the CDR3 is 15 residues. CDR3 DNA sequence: TGTGCCAGTAGTCCCCGCTTTGGAGGGAACTATGGCTACACCTTC. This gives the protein CASSPRFGGNYGYTF.

The CDR3 DNA sequence: TGTGCCAGCAGCCCCCTCGGGGTTCGGGGCTACACCTTC. This gives the protein CASSPLGVRGYTF. V usage is TRBV27 and J usage is TRBJ1-2; D not certain. Germline loops: CDR1 MNHEY, CDR2 SMNVEV (reference sequence). The CDR3 is made up of 13 amino acids. V was clipped by 6 bases and J by 8 bases, with 16 bases between them.

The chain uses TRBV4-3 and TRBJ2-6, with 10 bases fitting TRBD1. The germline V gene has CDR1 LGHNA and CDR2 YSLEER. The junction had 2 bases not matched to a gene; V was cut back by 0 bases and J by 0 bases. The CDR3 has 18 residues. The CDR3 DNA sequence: TGCGCCAGCAGCCAAGAGGGACAGGGGCACTCTGGGGCCAACGTCCTGACTTTC. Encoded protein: CASSQEGQGHSGANVLTF.

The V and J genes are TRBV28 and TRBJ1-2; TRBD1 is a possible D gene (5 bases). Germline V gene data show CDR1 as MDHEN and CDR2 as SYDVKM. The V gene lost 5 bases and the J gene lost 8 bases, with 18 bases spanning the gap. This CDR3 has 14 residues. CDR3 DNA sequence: TGTGCCAGCAGTGCCGGGGCCGGGGGGGAAGGCTACACCTTC. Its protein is CASSAGAGGEGYTF.

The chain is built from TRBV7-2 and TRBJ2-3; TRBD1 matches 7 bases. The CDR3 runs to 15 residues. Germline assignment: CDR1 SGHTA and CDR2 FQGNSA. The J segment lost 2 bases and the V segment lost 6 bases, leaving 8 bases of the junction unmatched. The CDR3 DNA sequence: TGTGCCAGCAGTTATGGACAGGCGAACACAGATACGCAGTATTTT. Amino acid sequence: CASSYGQANTDTQYF. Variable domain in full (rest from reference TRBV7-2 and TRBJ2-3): GAGVSQSPSNKVTEKGKDVELRCDPISGHTALYWYRQSLGQGLEFLIYFQGNSAPDKSGLPSDRFSAERTGGSVSTLTIQRTQQEDSAVYLCASSYGQANTDTQYFGPGTRLTVL.

CDR3 in amino acids: CAYGGGKGYNEQFF. The CDR3, as DNA: TGTGCCTACGGGGGGGGGAAGGGCTACAATGAGCAGTTCTTC. J is TRBJ2-1 and V is TRBV30; 8 positions agree with TRBD2. This CDR3 is 14 amino acids long. In germline, CDR1 is GTSNPN, CDR2 SVGIG (reference sequence). V lost 7 bases and J lost 3; bases outside the gene matches: 8.

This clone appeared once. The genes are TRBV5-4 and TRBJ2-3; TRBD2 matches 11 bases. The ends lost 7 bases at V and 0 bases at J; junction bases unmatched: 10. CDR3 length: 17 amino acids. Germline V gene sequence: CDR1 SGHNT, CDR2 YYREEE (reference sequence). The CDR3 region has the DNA TGTGCCAGCGCTACCAGGACTAGCGGGTCTAGCACAGATACGCAGTATTTT. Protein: CASATRTSGSSTDTQYF. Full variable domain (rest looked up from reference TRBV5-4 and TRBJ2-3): ETGVTQSPTHLIKTRGQQVTLRCSSQSGHNTVSWYQQALGQGPQFIFQYYREEENGRGNFPPRFSGLQFPNYSSELNVNALELDDSALYLCASATRTSGSSTDTQYFGPGTRLTVL.

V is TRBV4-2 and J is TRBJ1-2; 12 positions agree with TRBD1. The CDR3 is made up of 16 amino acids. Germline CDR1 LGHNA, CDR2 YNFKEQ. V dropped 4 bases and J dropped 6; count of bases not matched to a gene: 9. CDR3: CASSLQGTGGVHGYTF. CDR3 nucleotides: TGTGCCAGCAGCCTCCAAGGGACAGGGGGCGTCCATGGCTACACCTTC.

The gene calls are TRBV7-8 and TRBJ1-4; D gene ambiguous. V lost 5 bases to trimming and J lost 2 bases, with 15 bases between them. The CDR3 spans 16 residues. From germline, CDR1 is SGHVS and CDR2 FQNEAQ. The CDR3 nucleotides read TGTGCCAGCAGCCCCACCGTAGGCGGTACTAATGAAAAACTGTTTTTT. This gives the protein CASSPTVGGTNEKLFF.

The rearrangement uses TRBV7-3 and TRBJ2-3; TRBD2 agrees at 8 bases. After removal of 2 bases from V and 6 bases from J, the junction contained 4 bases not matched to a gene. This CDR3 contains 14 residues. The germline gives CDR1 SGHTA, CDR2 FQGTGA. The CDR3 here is CASSLAGGGDTQYF. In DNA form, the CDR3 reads TGTGCCAGCAGCTTAGCGGGGGGCGGTGATACGCAGTATTTT. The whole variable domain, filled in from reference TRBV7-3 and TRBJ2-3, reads GAGVSQTPSNKVTEKGKYVELRCDPISGHTALYWYRQSLGQGPEFLIYFQGTGAADDSGLPNDRFFAVRPEGSVSTLKIQRTERGDSAVYLCASSLAGGGDTQYFGPGTRLTVL.

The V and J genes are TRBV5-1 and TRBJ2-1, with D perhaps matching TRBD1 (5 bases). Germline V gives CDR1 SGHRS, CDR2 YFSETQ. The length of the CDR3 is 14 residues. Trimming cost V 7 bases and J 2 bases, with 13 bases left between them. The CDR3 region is CASSEAGPYNEQFF. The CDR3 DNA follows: TGCGCCAGCTCAGAGGCAGGGCCCTACAATGAGCAGTTCTTC. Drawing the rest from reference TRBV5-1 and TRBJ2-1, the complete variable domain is KAGVTQTPRYLIKTRGQQVTLSCSPISGHRSVSWYQQTPGQGLQFLFEYFSETQRNKGNFPGRFSGRQFSNSRSEMNVSTLELGDSALYLCASSEAGPYNEQFFGPGTRLTVL.

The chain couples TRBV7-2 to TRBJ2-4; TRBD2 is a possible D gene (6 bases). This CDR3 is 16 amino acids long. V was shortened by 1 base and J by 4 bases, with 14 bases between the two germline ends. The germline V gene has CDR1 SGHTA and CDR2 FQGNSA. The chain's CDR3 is CASSLVVTGRKNIQYF. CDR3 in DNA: TGTGCCAGCAGCTTAGTGGTTACGGGGAGGAAAAACATTCAGTACTTC.

The CDR3 DNA follows: TGTGCCAGTAGGGGCGGGAACCTGAATACCTACGAGCAGTACTTC. Protein product: CASRGGNLNTYEQYF. This chain uses TRBV19 with TRBJ2-7; D is possibly TRBD2 (6 bases). CDR1 is LNHDA, CDR2 SQIVND, per germline (reference sequence). The CDR3 loop spans 15 amino acids. V was cut by 6 bases and J by 2 bases, with 17 bases left in between.

The CDR3 DNA follows: TGTGCCAGCAGCTTGAAGGGACAGGACTCTGGAAACACCATATATTTT. Its translation: CASSLKGQDSGNTIYF. The rearrangement links TRBV5-4 to TRBJ1-3; 8 bases map to TRBD1. The V and J ends lost 1 base and 0 bases, in that order; junction bases with no gene match: 3. The CDR3 sequence is 16 residues long. In germline, CDR1 is SGHNT, CDR2 YYREEE (reference sequence).

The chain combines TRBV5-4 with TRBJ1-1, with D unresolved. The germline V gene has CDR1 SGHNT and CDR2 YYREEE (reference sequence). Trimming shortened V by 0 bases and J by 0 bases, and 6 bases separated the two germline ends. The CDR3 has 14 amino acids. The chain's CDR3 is CASSLAGMNTEAFF. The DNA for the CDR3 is TGTGCCAGCAGCTTGGCAGGAATGAACACTGAAGCTTTCTTT.